This T cell receptor beta chain emerged from a study of CD8 T cells in Susac syndrome. Blood CD8+ and CD4+ T cells underwent high-throughput TCR beta sequencing. After extraction with the RNeasy kit, roughly 0.45 to 1 ug of the RNA was reverse transcribed using random hexamers. Each CDR3 protein is one row after TCRdb ran MiXCR on the immunoSEQ multiplex PCR reads. The sample consists of fewer than 140,000 distinct CDR3 sequences, around 94% of them appearing once. Study-wide results and caveats: The peak of CD8+ clonal expansion in Susac was seen in TEMRA cells and active patients. As the study acknowledged, the number of individuals who were part of its TCR sequencing and HLA analysis was relatively small.

V shed 4 bases, J shed 4 bases, and the junction held 4 bases outside the gene matches. The CDR3 loop spans 15 amino acids. CDR1 and CDR2 from the germline V gene are MGHRA and YSYEKL. Concerning this clonotype: Its target is unknown.

This chain uses TRBV4-1 with TRBJ1-6; 7 bases map to TRBD1. Sequences were obtained from CD8+ T cells from PBMCs. The source of this sequence is a human donor with Susac syndrome. Here the CDR3 DNA reads TGCGCCAGCAGCCCTTGGACAGGATATAATTCACCCCTCCACTTT. Protein sequence: CASSPWTGYNSPLHF.